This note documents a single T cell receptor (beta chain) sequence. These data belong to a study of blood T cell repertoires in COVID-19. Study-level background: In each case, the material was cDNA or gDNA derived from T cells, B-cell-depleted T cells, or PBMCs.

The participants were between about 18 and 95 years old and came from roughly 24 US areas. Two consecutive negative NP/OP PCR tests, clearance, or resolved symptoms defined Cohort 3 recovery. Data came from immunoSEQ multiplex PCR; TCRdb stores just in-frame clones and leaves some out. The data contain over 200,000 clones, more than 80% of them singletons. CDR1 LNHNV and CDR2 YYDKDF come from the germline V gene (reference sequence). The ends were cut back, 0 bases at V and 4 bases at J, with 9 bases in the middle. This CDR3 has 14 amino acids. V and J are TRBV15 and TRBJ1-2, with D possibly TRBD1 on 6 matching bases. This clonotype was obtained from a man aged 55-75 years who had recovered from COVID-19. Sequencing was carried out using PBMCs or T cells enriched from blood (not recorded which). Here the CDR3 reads CATSREPDSYGYTF. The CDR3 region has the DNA TGTGCCACCAGCAGAGAACCGGACAGCTATGGCTACACCTTC.